The next 27 T cell receptor beta chains were all read from a single sample in a study of blood T cell repertoires in COVID-19. Data came from immunoSEQ multiplex PCR; TCRdb stores just in-frame clones and leaves some out. The top ten hold 3.5% to 4.5% of the sample, which has some 300,000 clones, 86% seen once. Sequencing was performed on PBMCs or T cells enriched from blood (not recorded which). The receptors shown here come from a man aged 30 to 39 who had recovered from COVID-19.

Note on this clone: This same CDR3 is encoded by further DNA sequences in the sample. V and J are TRBV2 and TRBJ1-2, with no clear D. The CDR3 runs to 13 residues. Per the germline V gene, CDR1 is SNHLY and CDR2 is FYNNEI. Trimming removed 4 bases from V and 0 bases from J, with 6 bases in between. CDR3 sequence (DNA): TGTGCCAGCAGTGGTACAGCTAACTATGGCTACACCTTC. This codes for CASSGTANYGYTF.

The rearrangement uses TRBV6-5 and TRBJ2-3; a possible D gene is TRBD2 (6 bases). There are 12 residues in the CDR3. Trimming removed 8 bases at V and 4 bases at J, with 10 bases between. Germline V gene lookup returns CDR1 MNHEY and CDR2 SVGAGI. CDR3 in DNA: TGTGCCAGCGCCGGGGGTTCAGATACGCAGTATTTT. This translates into CASAGGSDTQYF.

The rearrangement links TRBV3-1 (or the pseudogene TRBV3-2) to TRBJ2-3, with 10 bases lining up with TRBD2. This CDR3 has 17 residues. Germline lookup yields CDR1 LGHDT and CDR2 YNNKEL (reference sequence). After removal of 3 bases from V and 2 bases from J, the junction contained 8 bases not matched to a gene. The CDR3 DNA reads as TGTGCCAGCAGCCATGCTCCACTAGCGGGGCCCACAGATACGCAGTATTTT. Translation gives CASSHAPLAGPTDTQYF.

The CDR3 is CASSHKRGGNTGELFF. As DNA, the CDR3 is TGTGCCAGCAGTCACAAGCGGGGGGGAAACACCGGGGAGCTGTTTTTT. The rearrangement links TRBV27 to TRBJ2-2, with TRBD2 matching over 10 bases. This CDR3 comprises 16 residues. With V trimmed by 5 bases and J by 2 bases, 5 bases remained unmatched. Germline values: CDR1 MNHEY, CDR2 SMNVEV (reference sequence).

The chain is built from TRBV6-6 and TRBJ1-1; maybe TRBD1 (5 bases). The germline CDR1 and CDR2 sequences are MNHNY and SVGAGI (reference sequence). The CDR3 extends over 17 amino acids. Trimming shortened V by 5 bases and J by 3 bases, and 22 bases separated the two germline ends. The CDR3 here is CASSPTGGRGIDTEAFF. DNA of the CDR3: TGTGCCAGCAGTCCTACCGGGGGGAGAGGAATAGACACTGAAGCTTTCTTT.

Concerning this clone itself: The identical CDR3 is also encoded by other nucleotide sequences in the sample. V and J are TRBV5-1 and TRBJ1-1, with 8 bases matching TRBD1. The CDR3 has 14 residues. Unmatched junction bases numbered 3, after V lost 4 bases and J lost 1 base. Germline V gene sequence: CDR1 SGHRS, CDR2 YFSETQ. This CDR3 reads CASSSGQGNTEAFF. The DNA of the CDR3 is TGCGCCAGCAGCAGCGGACAGGGGAACACTGAAGCTTTCTTT. The full variable domain, rest sourced from reference TRBV5-1 and TRBJ1-1, is KAGVTQTPRYLIKTRGQQVTLSCSPISGHRSVSWYQQTPGQGLQFLFEYFSETQRNKGNFPGRFSGRQFSNSRSEMNVSTLELGDSALYLCASSSGQGNTEAFFGQGTRLTVV.

J is TRBJ2-5 and V is TRBV11-2, with 8 positions matching TRBD1. There are 16 residues in the CDR3. V shed 2 bases and J 5 bases; nucleotides not matched to a gene: 10. CDR1 is SGHAT, CDR2 FQNNGV, per germline. CDR3: CASSLHPQGGGETQYF. CDR3 sequence (DNA): TGTGCCAGCAGCTTACATCCACAGGGGGGTGGGGAGACCCAGTACTTC.

V usage is TRBV10-3 and J usage is TRBJ2-5, with D possibly being TRBD2 (6 bases). The CDR3 covers 10 residues. Germline V gives CDR1 ENHRY, CDR2 SYGVKD. V was clipped by 11 bases and J by 2 bases, with 6 bases between them. The CDR3 bases are TGTGCCGCGGGACAAGAGACCCAGTACTTC. Its protein is CAAGQETQYF.

The V call is TRBV12-3 or TRBV12-4, the J call TRBJ2-7; D ambiguous. The V and J ends lost 5 bases and 3 bases respectively, with 11 bases between them. CDR3 length equals 13 residues. CDR3 sequence: CASSTTPIYEQYF. The CDR3, as DNA: TGTGCCAGCAGTACGACACCGATCTACGAGCAGTACTTC.

The genes are TRBV7-9 and TRBJ2-5; 10 bases are a match to TRBD1. The V gene's germline CDR1 is SEHNR and CDR2 FQNEAQ (reference sequence). The CDR3 is 16 residues long. The V gene end was trimmed by 2 bases and the J gene end by 4 bases; junction bases not matched to a gene: 7. CDR3 nucleotide sequence: TGTGCCAGCAGCTTAACCGGGACAGGGGAGCGAGAGACCCAGTACTTC. Translated: CASSLTGTGERETQYF.

This clone was picked up one time. This sequence joins TRBV7-2 and TRBJ1-2; perhaps TRBD1 as D (6 bases). The CDR3 has 15 amino acids. CDR1 and CDR2 from the germline V gene are SGHTA and FQGNSA. V shed 5 bases and J shed 6 bases, with 19 bases lying between them. CDR3 sequence reads: CASSPRRGGEDGYTF. In DNA form, the CDR3 reads TGTGCCAGCAGCCCCCGGAGGGGGGGAGAGGATGGCTACACCTTC. The complete variable domain, with remaining parts taken from reference TRBV7-2 and TRBJ1-2, reads GAGVSQSPSNKVTEKGKDVELRCDPISGHTALYWYRQSLGQGLEFLIYFQGNSAPDKSGLPSDRFSAERTGGSVSTLTIQRTQQEDSAVYLCASSPRRGGEDGYTFGSGTRLTVV.

The gene calls are TRBV11-2 and TRBJ2-3; D unresolved. Deletions cut 4 bases from V and 5 bases from J, with 7 bases between. CDR1 is SGHAT, CDR2 FQNNGV, per germline. The CDR3 has 12 residues. CDR3 sequence: CASSYQQDTQYF. CDR3 coding DNA: TGTGCCAGCAGCTATCAACAAGATACGCAGTATTTT.

The gene calls are TRBV4-1 and TRBJ2-7, with TRBD2 as a possible D gene (6 bases). CDR3 length equals 18 residues. CDR1 and CDR2 from the germline V gene are MGHRA and YSYEKL. V gave up 0 bases and J gave up 3 bases, with 21 bases separating them. The CDR3 here is CASSQDPSGPGQGYEQYF. DNA of the CDR3: TGCGCCAGCAGCCAAGATCCCAGCGGGCCAGGGCAGGGCTACGAGCAGTACTTC.

The chain combines TRBV5-5 with TRBJ2-1; TRBD2 aligns across 8 bases. The germline gives CDR1 SGHKS, CDR2 YYEKEE (reference sequence). The CDR3 spans 16 residues. V trimming: 0 bases; J trimming: 7 bases; junction bases outside the gene matches: 9. The CDR3 bases are TGTGCCAGCAGCTTGGCTCCCGGACTAGCCGGGAATGAGCAGTTCTTC. Amino acids: CASSLAPGLAGNEQFF.

The V gene is TRBV21-1, the J gene TRBJ1-2; the tabulated D call, TRBD1, remains unverified against the DNA. TRBV21-1 is a documented pseudogene. CDR3 size: 18 residues. The DNA for the CDR3 is TGTGCCAGCAGCAAGGGCTGGGGTAAGAGGGGGCGTAACTATGGCTACACCTTC. It codes for CASSKGWGKRGRNYGYTF.

The chain combines TRBV18 with TRBJ1-2; 8 bases line up with TRBD1. The CDR3 is 16 amino acids. The germline V gene has CDR1 KGHSH and CDR2 LQKENI. V lost 1 base, J lost 4 bases, and 8 bases stayed unmatched. CDR3 region: CASSPRGQGAFYGYTF. As DNA, the CDR3 is TGTGCCAGCTCACCACGAGGGCAGGGGGCTTTCTATGGCTACACCTTC.

This chain connects TRBV5-1 to TRBJ2-5; 9 bases match TRBD1. J lost 6 bases, V lost 4 bases, and 13 bases had no gene match. Germline lookup yields CDR1 SGHRS and CDR2 YFSETQ. The CDR3 is 16 amino acids. CDR3 amino acids: CASSLTPGQGTQTQYF. The CDR3, as DNA: TGCGCCAGCAGCCTCACACCGGGACAGGGAACGCAGACCCAGTACTTC.

The V gene is TRBV19, the J gene TRBJ1-2; D is uncertain. Germline V lookup: CDR1 LNHDA, CDR2 SQIVND (reference sequence). CDR3 length: 14 amino acids. Between the trimmed V and J ends, which lost 6 bases and 2 bases, there was a span of 13 bases. The CDR3 DNA is TGTGCCAGTAGCTGGTTCTCCCAGAACTATGGCTACACCTTC. It translates to CASSWFSQNYGYTF.

This rearrangement joins TRBV5-4 to TRBJ2-7, with 8 positions matching TRBD1. V was clipped by 4 bases and J by 4 bases; unmatched bases: 10. The CDR3 length is 15 residues. Germline V gives CDR1 SGHNT, CDR2 YYREEE (reference sequence). CDR3 sequence reads: CASSGTDRGTYEQYF. The CDR3 nucleotides are TGTGCCAGCAGCGGGACAGACAGGGGCACGTACGAGCAGTACTTC.

This clone was detected ten times or more. The CDR3 nucleotides are TGTGCCAGCAGCCAAGATTTCCGCAACCGGGGGGCGGAGCAGTTCTTC. Translated, it gives CASSQDFRNRGAEQFF. V and J are TRBV4-2 and TRBJ2-1; tentative D call: TRBD2 (7 bases). The germline V gene encodes CDR1 LGHNA and CDR2 YNFKEQ. The CDR3 is 16 residues long. The V end was cut by 0 bases, the J end by 10 bases, with 19 bases between.

The rearrangement links TRBV4-1 to TRBJ2-7; D might be TRBD1 (5 bases). The CDR3 extends over 14 amino acids. Germline CDR1 reads MGHRA; CDR2 reads YSYEKL. Trimming cost V 0 bases and J 1 base, with 7 bases left between them. CDR3 sequence (DNA): TGCGCCAGCAGCCAAGAGGCAGGGTCCTACGAGCAGTACTTC. It yields the protein CASSQEAGSYEQYF.

This chain links TRBV5-1 with TRBJ2-7, with D possibly being TRBD1 (6 bases). Germline V gene lookup returns CDR1 SGHRS and CDR2 YFSETQ. The CDR3 runs to 14 residues. V was trimmed by 2 bases and J by 2 bases, leaving 11 bases between them. As DNA, the CDR3 is TGCGCCAGCAGCTTAATGACAGGTCCCTACGAGCAGTACTTC. This codes for CASSLMTGPYEQYF. The full variable domain, completed using reference TRBV5-1 and TRBJ2-7, is KAGVTQTPRYLIKTRGQQVTLSCSPISGHRSVSWYQQTPGQGLQFLFEYFSETQRNKGNFPGRFSGRQFSNSRSEMNVSTLELGDSALYLCASSLMTGPYEQYFGPGTRLTVT.

The chain is built from TRBV19 and TRBJ1-1, with 7 bases matching TRBD1. The CDR3 is made up of 14 amino acids. CDR1 LNHDA and CDR2 SQIVND come from the germline V gene (reference sequence). V was clipped by 9 bases and J by 0 bases; unmatched bases: 7. CDR3 DNA sequence: TGTGCCAGCCGGGACAGAAGCATGAACACTGAAGCTTTCTTT. Residues: CASRDRSMNTEAFF.

The chain has TRBV10-3 and TRBJ1-4; 8 positions match TRBD1. CDR1 and CDR2 from the germline V gene are ENHRY and SYGVKD. The CDR3 loop spans 15 amino acids. Losses at the gene ends were 3 bases for V and 8 bases for J; bases not matched to a gene: 8. In DNA, the CDR3 is TGTGCCATCAGTGATGCGGGACAGGAACCAGAAAAACTGTTTTTT. It yields the protein CAISDAGQEPEKLFF.

This clone was observed a handful of times. The rearrangement links TRBV5-1 to TRBJ1-6; 7 nucleotides align to TRBD1. Germline V gene data show CDR1 as SGHRS and CDR2 as YFSETQ. There are 18 residues in the CDR3. V shed 9 bases, J shed 0 bases, and the junction held 15 bases outside the gene matches. As DNA, the CDR3 is TGCGCCAAAAAGGGGGGACAGAAGAAGAGCTCCTATAATTCACCCCTCCACTTT. Protein product: CAKKGGQKKSSYNSPLHF.

V and J are TRBV4-1 and TRBJ2-3; the match to TRBD2 covers 9 bases. CDR3 length: 18 amino acids. The junction had 16 bases not matched to a gene; V was cut back by 4 bases and J by 5 bases. Germline V gives CDR1 MGHRA, CDR2 YSYEKL. The CDR3 DNA follows: TGCGCCAGCAGCCGTAGTGAAGGGGCGGGAGGGCCTCAAGATACGCAGTATTTT. This gives the protein CASSRSEGAGGPQDTQYF.

Concerning this clone: Different DNA sequences within this sample yield the same CDR3. The rearrangement links TRBV6-5 to TRBJ2-7, with D perhaps TRBD1 (6 bases). The CDR3 is 14 amino acids. Trimming took 0 bases from V and 2 from J, leaving 8 bases between them. The germline CDR1 and CDR2 sequences are MNHEY and SVGAGI. The CDR3 sequence is CASSYSPGAYEQYF. CDR3 coding DNA: TGTGCCAGCAGTTACTCGCCAGGGGCCTACGAGCAGTACTTC.